This record looks at one T cell receptor (beta chain) sequence and its context. Its antigen is unidentified. The CDR3 is 16 amino acids. Germline CDR1 and CDR2: SEHNR and FQNEAQ (reference sequence). Trimming removed 0 bases from V and 3 bases from J; junction bases left unmatched: 5. TCRdb's table, derived via immunoSEQ multiplex PCR, lists solely in-frame clones and lacks some. The sample lists approximately 140,000 clones, around 90% occurring once. The data belong to a study of T cell responses to AZD1222 COVID-19 vaccine. Study-level results: Variant regions that are unmutated are reportedly the target of nearly half of spike-specific TCRs. Spike-wide vaccine-associated CD4 TCRs dominated at 160-218 and 743-854. Once two AZD1222 doses were given, Spike-specific TCR breadth and depth went up. The donor group comprised mostly white British people and more females; the analysis possibly underestimated clonal diversity.

This sequence originates from an adult who received the AZD1222 COVID-19 vaccine. The sequencing here drew on peripheral blood, taken 28 days after the second AZD1222 dose. J is TRBJ2-5 and V is TRBV7-9, with 9 bases fitting TRBD1. The CDR3 DNA sequence: TGTGCCAGCAGCTTAGCGGGGACAGGGACGAAAGAGACCCAGTACTTC. Amino acid sequence: CASSLAGTGTKETQYF. Full variable domain (rest looked up from reference TRBV7-9 and TRBJ2-5): DTGVSQNPRHKITKRGQNVTFRCDPISEHNRLYWYRQTLGQGPEFLTYFQNEAQLEKSRLLSDRFSAERPKGSFSTLEIQRTEQGDSAMYLCASSLAGTGTKETQYFGPGTRLLVL.